This T cell receptor beta chain was documented in a study of cytomegalovirus exposure and HLA in healthy donors. The primer mix had 60 Vbeta and 13 Jbeta primers. Produced via immunoSEQ multiplex PCR; TCRdb's table is partial and in-frame only. The data contain 60,000 to 70,000 clones, approximately 71% of them singletons. Study-wide findings and caveats: In a later analysis, several top co-occurrence clusters appeared linked to parvovirus B19, influenza, CMV and Epstein-Barr virus.

A remark on this clone: The antigen remains undetermined.

The CDR3 has 16 residues. Trimming removed 2 bases at V and 4 bases at J, with 17 bases between. Germline values: CDR1 ENHRY, CDR2 SYGVKD. Sequenced sample: PBMCs. The sequence came from a man aged 45 to 65 in good health and CMV-seropositive. V usage is TRBV10-3 and J usage is TRBJ1-2; D is ambiguous. CDR3: CAISEPRGEQSYGYTF. In DNA, the CDR3 is TGTGCCATCAGTGAGCCCCGCGGGGAACAGAGCTATGGCTACACCTTC.